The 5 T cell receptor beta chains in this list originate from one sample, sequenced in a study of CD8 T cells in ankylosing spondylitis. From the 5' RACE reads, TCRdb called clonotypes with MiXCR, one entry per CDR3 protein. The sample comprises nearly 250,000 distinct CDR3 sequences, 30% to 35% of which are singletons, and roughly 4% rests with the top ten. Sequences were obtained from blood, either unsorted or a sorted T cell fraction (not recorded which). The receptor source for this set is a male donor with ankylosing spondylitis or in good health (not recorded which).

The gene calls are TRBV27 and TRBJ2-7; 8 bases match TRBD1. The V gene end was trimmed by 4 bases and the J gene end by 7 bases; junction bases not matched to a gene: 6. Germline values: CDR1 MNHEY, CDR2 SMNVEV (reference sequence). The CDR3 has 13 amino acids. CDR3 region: CASSSRQGWEQYF. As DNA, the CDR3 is TGTGCCAGCAGTTCCAGACAGGGGTGGGAGCAGTACTTC.

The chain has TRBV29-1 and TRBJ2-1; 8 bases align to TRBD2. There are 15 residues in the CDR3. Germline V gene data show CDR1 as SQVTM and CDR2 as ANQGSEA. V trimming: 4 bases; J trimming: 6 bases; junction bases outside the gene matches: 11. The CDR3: CSVGAGTRGTNEQFF. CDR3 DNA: TGCAGCGTTGGGGCCGGGACTAGGGGCACCAATGAGCAGTTCTTC.

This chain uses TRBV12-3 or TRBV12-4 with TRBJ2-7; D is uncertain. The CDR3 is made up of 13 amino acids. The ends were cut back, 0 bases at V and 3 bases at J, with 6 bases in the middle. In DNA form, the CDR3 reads TGTGCCAGCAGTTTAGCGCAGTACTACGAGCAGTACTTC. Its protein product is CASSLAQYYEQYF.

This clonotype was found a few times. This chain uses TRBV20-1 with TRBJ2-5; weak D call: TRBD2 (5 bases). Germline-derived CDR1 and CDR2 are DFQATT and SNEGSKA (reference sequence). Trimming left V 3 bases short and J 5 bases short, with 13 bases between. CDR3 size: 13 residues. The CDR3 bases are TGCAGTGCTAGTAGGACTGTGAAGGAGACCCAGTACTTC. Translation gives CSASRTVKETQYF.

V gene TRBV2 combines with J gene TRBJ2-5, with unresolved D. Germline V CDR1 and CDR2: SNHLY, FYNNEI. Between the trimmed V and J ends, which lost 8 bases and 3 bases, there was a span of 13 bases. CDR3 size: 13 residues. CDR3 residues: CASRRDPKETQYF. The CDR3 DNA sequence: TGTGCCAGCCGACGCGATCCCAAAGAGACCCAGTACTTC.